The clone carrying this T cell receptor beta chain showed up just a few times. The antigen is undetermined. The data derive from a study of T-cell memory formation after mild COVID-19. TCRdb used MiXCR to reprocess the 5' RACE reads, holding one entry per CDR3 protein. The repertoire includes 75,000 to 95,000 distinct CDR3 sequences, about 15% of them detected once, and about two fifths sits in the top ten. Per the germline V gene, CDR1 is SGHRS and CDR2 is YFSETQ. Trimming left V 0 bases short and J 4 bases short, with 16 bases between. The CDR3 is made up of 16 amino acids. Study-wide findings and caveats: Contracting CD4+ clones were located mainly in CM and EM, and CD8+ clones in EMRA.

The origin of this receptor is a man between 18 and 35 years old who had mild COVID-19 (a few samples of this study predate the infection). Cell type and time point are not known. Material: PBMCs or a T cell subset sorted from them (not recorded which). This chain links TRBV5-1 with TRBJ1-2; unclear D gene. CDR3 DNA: TGCGCCAGCAGCTTGGGTCCCGTTCCAGACCGCTATGGCTACACCTTC. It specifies CASSLGPVPDRYGYTF.